This T cell receptor beta chain was recovered during a study of control samples from healthy donors and cancer patients. This CDR3 comprises 15 residues. Germline V gene sequence: CDR1 MNHEY, CDR2 SVGAGI. V was shortened by 7 bases and J by 3 bases, with 13 bases between the two germline ends. The table came from immunoSEQ multiplex PCR; TCRdb's copy has only in-frame clones and leaves some out. The sample comprises about 150,000 clones, nearly 95% of which are singletons, and over 2% rests with the top ten. The clonotype originates from a man aged 45-65 years in good health. The chain is built from TRBV6-5 and TRBJ1-6; D possibly corresponds to TRBD1 (5 bases). Input material: blood. DNA of the CDR3: TGTGCCAGCATCAGGGAGGCCCTCTATAATTCACCCCTCCACTTT. It is translated as CASIREALYNSPLHF.